The TCR beta chain described here comes from a study of blood T cell repertoires in COVID-19. The CDR3 has 11 residues. Germline CDR1 reads SNHLY; CDR2 reads FYNNEI. V was pared by 6 bases and J by 7 bases, with 10 bases between. The repertoire was sequenced with immunoSEQ multiplex PCR; TCRdb's copy has only in-frame clones and lacks some. The repertoire includes over 300,000 clones, more than 70% of them detected once, and roughly 6.5% sits in the top ten. In its sample, this clone was seen once. The receptor comes from a man between 18 and 35 years old who had recovered from COVID-19. The sequenced sample was peripheral blood. The V call is TRBV2, the J call TRBJ2-7; D might be TRBD2 (6 bases). The CDR3 nucleotides read TGTGCCAGCAGGGCTAGCGCGGAGCAGTACTTC. Its protein is CASRASAEQYF.